The clone carrying this T cell receptor (beta chain) was seen a handful of times. As yet, its antigen is unknown. The sample comes from a study of T cells in Graves' hyperthyroidism and ophthalmopathy. Study results and limitations: Blood also contained most expanded thyroid clonotypes above 0.001. A median about 6.2 months before onset, the model predicted ophthalmopathy.

The V gene lost 6 bases and the J gene lost 4 bases, with 19 bases spanning the gap. Germline V gene data show CDR1 as MDHEN and CDR2 as SYDVKM. The CDR3 has 15 amino acids. Amplified TCR beta CDR3 regions derived from RNA transcripts. Carried out on the TCR CDR3, a first-round RT-PCR used the HTBI primer set. MiXCR was run by TCRdb on the multiplex PCR reads, yielding one entry per CDR3 protein. The sample consists of approximately 360,000 distinct CDR3 sequences, more than 20% of them appearing once. Diagnosis of hyperthyroidism was new in patients aged 18 to 65, and its duration was under 2 months. On the basis of clinical symptoms, serum thyroxine and TRAb, thyroid ultrasound and orbital computed tomography, diagnoses were made.

Sequenced sample: blood. The origin of this receptor is a man aged 50 to 59 with Graves' hyperthyroidism. The chain joins TRBV28 to TRBJ2-7; D possibly corresponds to TRBD1 (6 bases). CDR3: CASSNLQGGWYEQYF. The CDR3 nucleotides read TGTGCCAGCAGCAACTTACAGGGTGGTTGGTACGAGCAGTACTTC.